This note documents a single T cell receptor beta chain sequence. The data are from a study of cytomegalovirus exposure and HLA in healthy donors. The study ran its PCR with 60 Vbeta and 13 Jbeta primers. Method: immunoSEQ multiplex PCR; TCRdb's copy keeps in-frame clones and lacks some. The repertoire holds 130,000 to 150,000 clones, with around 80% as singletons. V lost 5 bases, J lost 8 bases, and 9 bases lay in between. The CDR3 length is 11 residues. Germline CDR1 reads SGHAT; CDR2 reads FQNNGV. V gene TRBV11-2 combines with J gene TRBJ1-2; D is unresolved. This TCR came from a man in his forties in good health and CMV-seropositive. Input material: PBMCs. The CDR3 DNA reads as TGTGCCAGCAGCCTCCGGTTCGGCTACACCTTC. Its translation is CASSLRFGYTF.